This T cell receptor beta chain was profiled in a study of blood T cell repertoires in COVID-19. Background on the study: The analysed material was cDNA or gDNA that came from T cells, B-cell-depleted T cells, or PBMCs.

The junction had 12 bases not matched to a gene; V was cut back by 11 bases and J by 2 bases. The germline gives CDR1 MNHNY, CDR2 SVGAGI (reference sequence). The CDR3 contains 15 residues. Participants spanned ages about 18 to 90 years and resided in about 24 US areas. Produced via immunoSEQ multiplex PCR; TCRdb's table is partial and in-frame only. The repertoire holds 250,000 to 300,000 clones, roughly 93% seen once, with about 2% in the top ten. The TCR comes from a woman between 35 and 50 years old with acute COVID-19. The rearrangement links TRBV6-6 to TRBJ2-4, with 7 bases that match TRBD1. The sequenced sample was PBMCs or T cells enriched from blood (not recorded which). Here the CDR3 DNA reads TGTGCCGCGACTCCCGAGGGGGCGACCAAAAACATTCAGTACTTC. Protein: CAATPEGATKNIQYF.